This T cell receptor (beta chain) emerged from a study of graft-versus-host responses after intestinal transplantation. The protocol was immunoSEQ multiplex PCR, while the TCRdb copy is restricted to in-frame clones and leaves out a portion. This table holds approximately 40,000 clones, 75% to 95% found once. With 2 bases removed from V and 5 bases from J, the gap between germline ends came to 13 bases. The CDR3 is 15 amino acids. Germline assignment: CDR1 MGHRA and CDR2 YSYEKL. This chain links TRBV4-1 with TRBJ1-5, with D possibly being TRBD1 (5 bases). The sample was PBMCs, taken approximately 300 days after intestinal transplant. This receptor was taken from a human patient who received an intestinal transplant, so some T cells may come from the graft donor. In DNA, the CDR3 is TGCGCCAGCAGCCAATTTCAGGGAGCCCATCAGCCCCAGCATTTT. This codes for CASSQFQGAHQPQHF.